One sample yielded the 18 T cell receptor beta chains listed below, sequenced in a study of CD4 T cells in relation to SARS-CoV-2 and coronaviruses (dated by TCRdb to 2020 to 2022). Their cognate antigens are unknown. Library construction relied on the immunoSEQ multiplex PCR assay. What TCRdb holds here is the immuneACCESS table cut down to in-frame rearrangements. Part of the clones is not present; checked against another copy, under half of the missing clones reflect an unresolved V gene, and the others are unexplained. Within this sample are about 38,000 clones, with roughly 85% of them counted one time only. Jointly, the top ten make up over 4% of the sample. The sequencing input was naive CD4+ T cells from PBMCs, cultured in vitro. The cell subset or site label for this specimen denotes: naive CD4+ T cells isolated by negative enrichment. The receptors come from an adult with COVID-19.

The chain has TRBV4-3 and TRBJ2-1, with a tentative D call TRBD2 (6 bases). The V gene's germline CDR1 is LGHNA and CDR2 YSLEER. V lost 1 base to trimming and J lost 6 bases, with 10 bases between them. The CDR3 runs to 14 residues. CDR3 in amino acids: CASSQAGVGNEQFF. CDR3 DNA: TGCGCCAGCAGCCAAGCGGGAGTGGGCAATGAGCAGTTCTTC.

This clone showed up just once. This rearrangement joins TRBV4-1 to TRBJ1-6; the D is unclear. Trimming pared 0 bases from V and 5 bases from J, leaving 11 bases between. The germline CDR1 and CDR2 sequences are MGHRA and YSYEKL. This CDR3 is built from 16 residues. CDR3 nucleotide sequence: TGCGCCAGCAGCCAAGAGAGAGTCAGAAATAATTCACCCCTCCACTTT. As protein: CASSQERVRNNSPLHF.

This chain uses TRBV3-1 (or the pseudogene TRBV3-2) with TRBJ1-3, with TRBD1 as a possible D gene (6 bases). V shed 4 bases and J shed 0 bases, with 22 bases lying between them. The V gene's germline CDR1 is LGHDT and CDR2 YNNKEL (reference sequence). CDR3 length: 19 residues. CDR3 bases: TGTGCCAGCAGCCTAGGGAGGCTAACAGGGAGGTTCTCTGGAAACACCATATATTTT. This translates into CASSLGRLTGRFSGNTIYF.

The J gene is TRBJ1-1, the V gene TRBV29-1, with D perhaps TRBD1 (5 bases). Germline CDR1 SQVTM, CDR2 ANQGSEA. V dropped 6 bases and J dropped 1 base, with 6 bases sitting between them. There are 11 residues in the CDR3. In DNA form, the CDR3 reads TGCAGCGTAGGGGCGAACACTGAAGCTTTCTTT. Protein sequence: CSVGANTEAFF.

This chain connects TRBV29-1 to TRBJ2-5, with TRBD2 matching over 7 bases. V lost 5 bases and J lost 4; bases outside the gene matches: 16. From germline, CDR1 is SQVTM and CDR2 ANQGSEA. The CDR3 spans 16 residues. The CDR3 spells CSVRELGGRGPETQYF. The CDR3 bases are TGCAGCGTTCGTGAGTTGGGCGGGAGAGGCCCAGAGACCCAGTACTTC.

The CDR3, as DNA: TGCGCCAGCAGCCACTATATGTATGAGCAGTTCTTC. Protein: CASSHYMYEQFF. The rearrangement joins TRBV4-1 to TRBJ2-1; no definite D call. This CDR3 is built from 12 residues. The germline V gene has CDR1 MGHRA and CDR2 YSYEKL. With 3 bases removed from V and 8 bases from J, the gap between germline ends came to 8 bases.

This chain uses TRBV25-1 with TRBJ1-3, with D unclear. Trimming removed 6 bases from V and 3 bases from J, with 18 bases in between. Germline V gene data show CDR1 as MGHDK and CDR2 as SYGVNS. The CDR3 sequence is 16 residues long. The CDR3 loop reads CASSDASDGRGNTIYF. As DNA, the CDR3 is TGTGCCAGCAGCGACGCGTCGGACGGCCGTGGAAACACCATATATTTT.

This clone was picked up one time. The chain is built from TRBV7-8 and TRBJ1-2; a possible D gene is TRBD1 (5 bases). Trimming left V 5 bases short and J 2 bases short, with 21 bases between. This CDR3 has 17 residues. From germline, CDR1 is SGHVS and CDR2 FQNEAQ. CDR3 in amino acids: CASSPPRGRGRNYGYTF. As DNA, the CDR3 is TGTGCCAGCAGCCCTCCCCGGGGGAGGGGACGAAACTATGGCTACACCTTC.

This chain joins TRBV19 and TRBJ2-2, with 16 bases lining up with TRBD2. CDR1 and CDR2 (germline): LNHDA, SQIVND (reference sequence). Trimming at V came to 3 bases and at J to 3 bases, leaving 4 bases not matched to a gene. This CDR3 has 18 residues. In DNA form, the CDR3 reads TGTGCCAGTAGTATGGGACTAGCGGGAGGGCGGTACACCGGGGAGCTGTTTTTT. Translating gives CASSMGLAGGRYTGELFF.

This clone was detected once. V is TRBV5-1 and J is TRBJ2-2, with a tentative D call TRBD1 (6 bases). The CDR3 runs 16 residues. Germline values: CDR1 SGHRS, CDR2 YFSETQ. Trimming cost V 1 base and J 3 bases, with 13 bases left between them. In nucleotides, the CDR3 is TGCGCCAGCAGCTTGATTTCCAGGGGCGACACCGGGGAGCTGTTTTTT. Protein: CASSLISRGDTGELFF.

V and J are TRBV27 and TRBJ1-3, with D unclear. Trimming took 5 bases from V and 0 from J, leaving 8 bases between them. From germline, CDR1 is MNHEY and CDR2 SMNVEV (reference sequence). The CDR3 has 14 residues. This chain's CDR3 is CASSRSGSGNTIYF. In nucleotides, the CDR3 is TGTGCCAGCAGTCGTTCGGGCTCTGGAAACACCATATATTTT.

The gene calls are TRBV18 and TRBJ2-2; D might be TRBD1 (5 bases). This CDR3 has 16 residues. Germline V gene data show CDR1 as KGHSH and CDR2 as LQKENI. Trimming removed 4 bases from V and 7 bases from J, with 19 bases in between. In nucleotides, the CDR3 is TGTGCCAGCTCACAAACCATGGGCAGGGCAAACGGGGAGCTGTTTTTT. Translated, it gives CASSQTMGRANGELFF. The variable domain in full, completed from reference TRBV18 and TRBJ2-2, reads NAGVMQNPRHLVRRRGQEARLRCSPMKGHSHVYWYRQLPEEGLKFMVYLQKENIIDESGMPKERFSAEFPKEGPSILRIQQVVRGDSAAYFCASSQTMGRANGELFFGEGSRLTVL.

This clone occurred once. The chain recombines TRBV5-1 with TRBJ2-1; D not resolved. This CDR3 is built from 13 residues. Germline CDR1 is SGHRS and CDR2 is YFSETQ. Between the trimmed V and J ends, which lost 3 bases and 5 bases, there was a span of 9 bases. The chain's CDR3 is CASSSLNDNEQFF. The CDR3 coding sequence is TGCGCCAGCAGCTCCCTGAACGACAATGAGCAGTTCTTC.

The V and J genes are TRBV7-8 and TRBJ2-1, with TRBD2 matching over 8 bases. CDR3 length: 18 residues. The V gene end was trimmed by 0 bases and the J gene end by 3 bases; junction bases not matched to a gene: 10. The V gene's germline CDR1 is SGHVS and CDR2 FQNEAQ. In nucleotides, the CDR3 is TGTGCCAGCAGCTTAGCGGTCCGCGGGAGGAGGGTCTACAATGAGCAGTTCTTC. This translates into CASSLAVRGRRVYNEQFF.

This clone was seen only once. The chain employs TRBV6-5 and TRBJ1-6; 7 nucleotides line up with TRBD1. Trimming removed 6 bases from V and 9 bases from J; junction bases left unmatched: 5. Germline lookup yields CDR1 MNHEY and CDR2 SVGAGI. This CDR3 has 13 residues. CDR3 protein: CASRDRARSPLHF. As DNA, the CDR3 is TGTGCCAGCAGAGACAGGGCTCGTTCACCCCTCCACTTT.

The chain combines TRBV11-2 with TRBJ1-3; D unresolved. Germline V gene sequence: CDR1 SGHAT, CDR2 FQNNGV. V lost 0 bases, J lost 3 bases, and 6 bases lay in between. The CDR3 covers 14 residues. This CDR3 reads CASSLEPFGNTIYF. In nucleotides, the CDR3 is TGTGCCAGCAGCTTAGAGCCTTTTGGAAACACCATATATTTT.

J is TRBJ1-3 and V is TRBV4-2; D unresolved. The CDR3 runs to 15 residues. Germline CDR1 LGHNA, CDR2 YNFKEQ. Trimming took 0 bases from V and 0 from J, leaving 6 bases between them. DNA for the CDR3: TGTGCCAGCAGCCAAGATGGTTACTCTGGAAACACCATATATTTT. This codes for CASSQDGYSGNTIYF.

V gene TRBV2 combines with J gene TRBJ1-1; no definite D call. In germline, CDR1 is SNHLY, CDR2 FYNNEI. V lost 5 bases and J 10 bases, leaving 8 bases between the germline ends. CDR3 length equals 10 residues. The CDR3 DNA is TGTGCCAGCAGTAGAGAGGGAGCTTTCTTT. Protein product: CASSREGAFF.